Presented here are 2 T cell receptor beta chains from one specimen sequenced in a study of CD8+ T cells in alopecia areata. Sequencing used cDNA as its template, made by extracting RNA and reverse transcribing it. Profiled with immunoSEQ multiplex PCR; TCRdb holds only in-frame clones, not every one. Here the sample spans more than 100,000 clones, 86% being singletons. Treatment indicated: oral pan-JAK inhibitor, 5-10 mg twice daily. Material: CD8+ T cells sorted from blood, obtained between weeks 30 and 35, from a patient treated with tofacitinib. These receptors were obtained from a human donor with alopecia areata.

The chain has TRBV4-1 and TRBJ2-1, with TRBD1 matching over 11 bases. Germline-derived CDR1 and CDR2 are MGHRA and YSYEKL. Trimming removed 0 bases from V and 5 bases from J; junction bases left unmatched: 9. The CDR3 totals 18 residues. The CDR3 loop reads CASSQDFYRDRGDNEQFF. CDR3 coding DNA: TGCGCCAGCAGCCAAGATTTTTACCGGGACAGGGGGGACAATGAGCAGTTCTTC.

The chain carries TRBV29-1 and TRBJ1-1; D uncertain. Germline V lookup: CDR1 SQVTM, CDR2 ANQGSEA. CDR3 size: 11 residues. V was clipped by 0 bases and J by 3 bases, with 2 bases between them. Here the CDR3 DNA reads TGCAGCGTTGAAGAGCACACTGAAGCTTTCTTT. Protein product: CSVEEHTEAFF.